The 16 T cell receptor beta chains reported below all come from one sample, sequenced in a study of T cell changes during pregnancy in multiple sclerosis. Only in-frame clones appear in the TCRdb table, and some are missing; sequencing was by immunoSEQ multiplex PCR. The repertoire has tens of thousands of clones, under 95% of them found once; the top ten carry 0.65% to 1%. Sequences were derived from peripheral blood, sampled in the second trimester of pregnancy. The source of these receptors is a female donor with multiple sclerosis, enrolled in a pregnancy study.

This chain joins TRBV12-5 and TRBJ1-6; tentative D call: TRBD1 (5 bases). CDR3 size: 23 residues. The V end was cut by 0 bases, the J end by 3 bases, with 30 bases between. Looked up from germline, CDR1 is LGHNT and CDR2 is FRNRAP. The chain's CDR3 is CASGLVPKSGGDEMKIYNSPLHF. As DNA, the CDR3 is TGTGCTAGTGGTTTGGTACCTAAATCCGGGGGGGATGAGATGAAAATCTATAATTCACCCCTCCACTTT.

This clone was counted a few times. The chain carries TRBV2 and TRBJ1-5, with D tentatively TRBD1 (6 bases). This CDR3 comprises 11 residues. V lost 6 bases and J lost 11, with 11 bases in between. Germline V gene sequence: CDR1 SNHLY, CDR2 FYNNEI. CDR3 in amino acids: CASSGQWAQHF. The CDR3 DNA sequence: TGTGCCAGCAGCGGACAGTGGGCCCAGCATTTT.

The rearrangement links TRBV7-3 to TRBJ2-3; 7 nucleotides agree with TRBD1. The CDR3 sequence is 14 residues long. Germline assignment: CDR1 SGHTA and CDR2 FQGTGA. Trimming removed 5 bases from V and 6 bases from J; junction bases left unmatched: 8. Here the CDR3 DNA reads TGTGCCAGCAGCCCTCAGACAGGGCCCGATACGCAGTATTTT. Its protein is CASSPQTGPDTQYF.

The chain carries TRBV4-1 and TRBJ2-1; 12 bases fit TRBD2. Germline lookup yields CDR1 MGHRA and CDR2 YSYEKL. The CDR3 is 17 residues long. The junction had 6 bases not matched to a gene; V was cut back by 2 bases and J by 4 bases. The DNA of the CDR3 is TGCGCCAGCAGCCAAACTGCTACTAGCGGGGGGTACAATGAGCAGTTCTTC. Its translation is CASSQTATSGGYNEQFF.

The rearrangement joins TRBV19 to TRBJ1-5; TRBD1 matches at 9 bases. Germline CDR1 reads LNHDA; CDR2 reads SQIVND (reference sequence). CDR3 size: 16 residues. With V trimmed by 3 bases and J by 4 bases, 7 bases remained unmatched. CDR3 sequence: CASSIWTGVSNQPQHF. CDR3 bases: TGTGCCAGTAGTATTTGGACAGGGGTGAGTAATCAGCCCCAGCATTTT. Looking up the rest from reference TRBV19 and TRBJ1-5 gives the full variable domain: DGGITQSPKYLFRKEGQNVTLSCEQNLNHDAMYWYRQDPGQGLRLIYYSQIVNDFQKGDIAEGYSVSREKKESFPLTVTSAQKNPTAFYLCASSIWTGVSNQPQHFGDGTRLSIL.

The V and J genes are TRBV10-3 and TRBJ1-6, with D unclear. This CDR3 is 14 amino acids long. Between the trimmed V and J ends, which lost 6 bases and 8 bases, there was a span of 14 bases. Germline V gene data show CDR1 as ENHRY and CDR2 as SYGVKD. The CDR3: CAIRNPYQDSPLHF. The CDR3 nucleotides read TGTGCCATCAGGAATCCCTATCAGGATTCACCCCTCCACTTT.

The V call is TRBV6-5, the J call TRBJ1-2; 8 bases are a match to TRBD1. The V and J ends lost 4 bases and 4 bases, in that order; junction bases with no gene match: 8. The CDR3 length is 15 residues. CDR1 MNHEY and CDR2 SVGAGI come from the germline V gene. CDR3 protein: CASSSFSGGGYGYTF. DNA for the CDR3: TGTGCCAGCAGTTCCTTCTCAGGGGGCGGCTATGGCTACACCTTC.

The V and J genes are TRBV7-2 and TRBJ1-5, with D maybe TRBD1 (5 bases). The CDR3 is made up of 17 amino acids. The V and J ends lost 5 bases and 3 bases respectively, with 20 bases between them. CDR1 and CDR2 (germline): SGHTA, FQGNSA. The CDR3 protein is CASSPQVLGPPNQPQHF. The CDR3 nucleotides are TGTGCCAGCAGCCCACAGGTGTTGGGTCCTCCCAATCAGCCCCAGCATTTT.

The chain carries TRBV12-5 and TRBJ1-5, with D unclear. This CDR3 comprises 14 residues. Germline CDR1 is LGHNT and CDR2 is FRNRAP. The V and J ends lost 5 bases and 5 bases respectively, with 13 bases between them. Written as DNA, the CDR3 is TGTGCTAGTGGTCCACGGGATATTTATCAGCCCCAGCATTTT. Residues: CASGPRDIYQPQHF.

This chain joins TRBV5-6 and TRBJ1-6, with D possibly TRBD1 on 5 matching bases. The CDR3 loop spans 15 amino acids. V was clipped by 2 bases and J by 4 bases, with 10 bases between them. Germline V gives CDR1 SGHDT, CDR2 YYEEEE. The CDR3 spells CASSLDRRYNSPLHF. In nucleotides, the CDR3 is TGTGCCAGCAGCTTAGACAGAAGGTATAATTCACCCCTCCACTTT.

This chain connects TRBV7-9 to TRBJ1-1; possible D gene TRBD1, 5 bases. The germline CDR1 and CDR2 sequences are SEHNR and FQNEAQ (reference sequence). V was cut by 11 bases and J by 8 bases, with 15 bases left in between. The CDR3 spans 11 residues. As DNA, the CDR3 is TGTGCCCTTGACGGACGGACAGAAGCTTTCTTT. Translation gives CALDGRTEAFF.

V and J are TRBV7-2 and TRBJ2-7; D is possibly TRBD1 (6 bases). This CDR3 has 14 residues. The V end was cut by 4 bases, the J end by 2 bases, with 12 bases between. Germline CDR1 and CDR2: SGHTA and FQGNSA. The CDR3 here is CASSSDRWAYEQYF. The DNA of the CDR3 is TGTGCCAGCAGCTCCGACAGGTGGGCCTACGAGCAGTACTTC.

V gene TRBV29-1 combines with J gene TRBJ1-6; possibly TRBD1 for D (5 bases). The CDR3 spans 15 residues. V gave up 6 bases and J gave up 6 bases, with 18 bases separating them. Germline CDR1 reads SQVTM; CDR2 reads ANQGSEA. CDR3 bases: TGCAGCGTGAGCGACCAGGGAGGTCCTAATTCACCCCTCCACTTT. This codes for CSVSDQGGPNSPLHF. Full variable domain (remainder filled in from reference TRBV29-1 and TRBJ1-6): SAVISQKPSRDICQRGTSLTIQCQVDSQVTMMFWYRQQPGQSLTLIATANQGSEATYESGFVIDKFPISRPNLTFSTLTVSNMSPEDSSIYLCSVSDQGGPNSPLHFGNGTRLTVT.

The gene calls are TRBV30 and TRBJ2-7; maybe TRBD1 (6 bases). The germline V and J ends were trimmed by 1 base and 2 bases, with 6 bases remaining between them. The germline gives CDR1 GTSNPN, CDR2 SVGIG (reference sequence). The CDR3 has 12 residues. CDR3 sequence reads: CAWSDRAYEQYF. DNA for the CDR3: TGTGCCTGGAGTGACAGGGCCTACGAGCAGTACTTC.

This clone was counted between two and nine times. V is TRBV2 and J is TRBJ1-2, with TRBD1 matching over 11 bases. Germline loops: CDR1 SNHLY, CDR2 FYNNEI. This CDR3 contains 14 residues. V trimming: 8 bases; J trimming: 7 bases; junction bases outside the gene matches: 9. CDR3 sequence: CASVVLDRGLGYTF. The CDR3 DNA is TGTGCCAGCGTAGTGTTGGACAGGGGGCTTGGCTACACCTTC.

The CDR3 reads CASSLEAGSLSGNTIYF. In DNA form, the CDR3 reads TGCGCCAGCAGCTTGGAGGCGGGATCACTCTCTGGAAACACCATATATTTT. This rearrangement joins TRBV5-1 to TRBJ1-3; no clear D. Germline V gene data show CDR1 as SGHRS and CDR2 as YFSETQ. The CDR3 has 17 amino acids. Between the trimmed V and J ends, which lost 0 bases and 0 bases, there was a span of 13 bases.